This T cell receptor beta chain originates from a study of blood T cell repertoires in COVID-19. About the study: The United States, Italy and Spain provided the acute and convalescent COVID-19 samples. T cells, B-cell-depleted T cells, or PBMCs supplied cDNA or gDNA.

Original methodology: Counts of nucleated cells, estimated from reference gene primer amplification, were obtained. Measured with immunoSEQ multiplex PCR; TCRdb has only the in-frame clones, and not every one. The V and J calls and clone size come from that table; D and trimming were worked out from the DNA. Of 120,000 to 150,000 clones listed, roughly 86% are singletons. The CDR3 is 16 amino acids. CDR1 is LNHDA and CDR2 is SQIVND in the germline V gene (reference sequence). V lost 4 bases to trimming and J lost 0 bases; unmatched junction nucleotides: 4. The sequence was collected from a human donor in a cohort sampled during active COVID-19. The sequencing input was peripheral blood. The rearrangement links TRBV19 to TRBJ2-7; TRBD2 matches at 12 bases. Here the CDR3 reads CASSTSTSGSSYEQYF. The CDR3 coding sequence is TGTGCCAGTAGTACATCGACTAGCGGGAGCTCCTACGAGCAGTACTTC.